This T cell receptor (beta chain) was identified during a study of cytomegalovirus exposure and HLA in healthy donors. Trimming left V 2 bases short and J 7 bases short, with 14 bases between. This CDR3 contains 15 residues. In germline, CDR1 is MGHRA, CDR2 YSYEKL. Primers for the PCR totalled 60 Vbeta and 13 Jbeta. Assay used: immunoSEQ multiplex PCR; TCRdb lists only in-frame clones, some missing. The sample includes roughly 100,000 clones, around 82% of them seen just once. Findings of the study overall: Accurate prediction of HLA-A and HLA-B alleles (for most subjects) was reportedly achieved from TCR beta sequences. Earlier analysis yielded a pattern in which most TCR beta V segments were productive about 90% or about 30% of the time.

This clone turned up a few times. Its antigen is undetermined. The clonotype was recovered from a man aged 45-65 years in good health and CMV-seronegative. The chain is built from TRBV4-1 and TRBJ1-4; TRBD1 might be the D (6 bases). The sequenced sample was PBMCs. The CDR3 sequence: CASSQLGGSGEKLFF. CDR3 nucleotide sequence: TGCGCCAGCAGCCAACTAGGGGGTTCTGGTGAAAAACTGTTTTTT.